This record covers a single TCR beta chain. The sample belongs to a study of T cells in tuberculosis. Study summary: T cells were selected with CD1B tetramers loaded with glucose monomycolate. General observations from the study: T cells binding CD1B-GMM tetramer weakly possibly escaped the sort.

TCR-alpha and TCR-beta chains were sequenced unpaired. Sequenced by immunoSEQ multiplex PCR; TCRdb stores in-frame clones only, minus some. The data show more than 70,000 clones, approximately 91% seen once. After thawing and overnight rest, PBMC were stained with GMM-loaded CD1B tetramer, viability dye and anti-CD3 for sorting. C32 glucose monomycolate from Rhodococcus equi was loaded onto the CD1B tetramers. Tetramer-negative cells, approximately 90,000 per donor, were also sorted. CDR3 length: 12 residues. V was trimmed by 7 bases and J by 0 bases, leaving 7 bases between them. The V gene's germline CDR1 is SNHLY and CDR2 FYNNEI.

The receptor's source is an adult woman with latent tuberculosis. The sequenced sample was CD1b-GMM tetramer-negative cells sorted from PBMCs. The chain joins TRBV2 to TRBJ2-7, with a tentative D call TRBD2 (5 bases). The CDR3 DNA reads TGTGCCAGCACCGGGGACTCCTACGAGCAGTACTTC. Translated, it gives CASTGDSYEQYF.